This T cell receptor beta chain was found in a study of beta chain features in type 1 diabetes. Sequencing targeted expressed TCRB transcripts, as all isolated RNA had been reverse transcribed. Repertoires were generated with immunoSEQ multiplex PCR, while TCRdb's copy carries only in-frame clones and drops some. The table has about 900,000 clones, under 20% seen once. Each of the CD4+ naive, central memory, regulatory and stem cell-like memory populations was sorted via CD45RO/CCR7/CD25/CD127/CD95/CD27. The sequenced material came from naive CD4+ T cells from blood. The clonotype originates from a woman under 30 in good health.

The CDR3 DNA is TGTGCCAGCAGCTTCGGGACTAGCGGGCACGACAATGAGCAGTTCTTC. This codes for CASSFGTSGHDNEQFF. This chain connects TRBV7-9 to TRBJ2-1, with 12 positions matching TRBD2. The CDR3 loop spans 16 amino acids. Looked up from germline, CDR1 is SEHNR and CDR2 is FQNEAQ (reference sequence). J lost 5 bases, V lost 3 bases, and 5 bases had no gene match.